Detailed here is one TCR beta chain. The germline gives CDR1 ENHRY, CDR2 SYGVKD. CDR3 size: 15 residues. V trimming: 6 bases; J trimming: 6 bases; junction bases outside the gene matches: 10. The authors' processing: It was from reference gene primer amplification that nucleated cell counts were estimated. Profiling relied on immunoSEQ multiplex PCR, and the TCRdb table lists in-frame clones only, not all of them. That table gives V, J and clone size, and the DNA gave D and trimming. This sample yields some 150,000 clones, of which roughly 87% are seen a single time; 3% to 4.5% belongs to the top ten. This specimen belongs to a study of blood T cell repertoires in COVID-19. Study-level information: COVID-19 samples from acute and convalescent phases originated in the United States, Italy and Spain. The analysed material was cDNA or gDNA that came from T cells, B-cell-depleted T cells, or PBMCs.

Sequenced input: peripheral blood. The genes are TRBV10-3 and TRBJ2-7; 11 bases map to TRBD1. The source of this sequence is a woman aged 55-75 years who had recovered from COVID-19. The CDR3 region is CAIRGQGGEGVEQYF. The CDR3 nucleotides read TGTGCCATCAGGGGACAGGGGGGAGAAGGGGTCGAGCAGTACTTC.